Below, 27 T cell receptor beta chains from the same sample are listed, as sequenced in a study of blood T cell repertoires in COVID-19. Using immunoSEQ multiplex PCR, the repertoire was profiled, and TCRdb retains in-frame clones only, with some absent. The table records about 350,000 clones, about 91% of them present only once. Sequenced material: peripheral blood. All receptors come from a man aged 25-45 years with COVID-19, enrolled during active disease.

This chain joins TRBV3-1 (or the pseudogene TRBV3-2) and TRBJ2-2; D remains unclear. The germline gives CDR1 LGHDT, CDR2 YNNKEL (reference sequence). The CDR3 has 14 amino acids. V was clipped by 1 base and J by 3 bases, with 6 bases between them. CDR3 residues: CASSQGRYTGELFF. Here the CDR3 DNA reads TGTGCCAGCAGCCAAGGCCGGTACACCGGGGAGCTGTTTTTT.

The V gene is TRBV7-9, the J gene TRBJ1-1; 10 positions match TRBD1. The trim removed 5 bases at V and 5 bases at J, leaving 11 bases unmatched. The CDR3 is 16 amino acids. Germline CDR1 and CDR2: SEHNR and FQNEAQ (reference sequence). This chain's CDR3 is CASSRPRTGGNTEAFF. The CDR3, as DNA: TGTGCCAGCAGCCGCCCCCGGACAGGGGGTAATACTGAAGCTTTCTTT.

The rearrangement joins TRBV18 to TRBJ1-1, with TRBD1 matching over 11 bases. Germline CDR1 and CDR2: KGHSH and LQKENI. The V gene end was trimmed by 2 bases and the J gene end by 4 bases; junction bases not matched to a gene: 9. The CDR3 is 17 amino acids. The CDR3 reads CASSPTRRTGGTTEAFF. The CDR3 DNA is TGTGCCAGCTCACCAACCCGAAGGACAGGGGGCACCACTGAAGCTTTCTTT.

This chain joins TRBV5-1 and TRBJ1-1; D is ambiguous. V shed 2 bases and J shed 0 bases, with 8 bases lying between them. Germline V gene lookup returns CDR1 SGHRS and CDR2 YFSETQ. This CDR3 region has 14 residues. CDR3 sequence (DNA): TGCGCCAGCAGCTTATTTCAGGTGAACACTGAAGCTTTCTTT. Residues: CASSLFQVNTEAFF.

In nucleotides, the CDR3 is TGTGCCAGCAGCCAAAGAGCGGCCTACCAGCCGTTCTTC. It codes for CASSQRAAYQPFF. The V gene is TRBV3-1 (or the pseudogene TRBV3-2), the J gene TRBJ2-1, with D possibly being TRBD2 (5 bases). Germline assignment: CDR1 LGHDT and CDR2 YNNKEL (reference sequence). The CDR3 runs to 13 residues. The V end lost 2 bases, the J end lost 15 bases, and 17 bases lay between the germline ends.

CDR3 sequence reads: CASSALTSGGAEEQFF. CDR3 coding DNA: TGTGCCAGCAGCGCTCTCACTAGCGGGGGGGCCGAGGAGCAGTTCTTC. V is TRBV9 and J is TRBJ2-1; 13 nucleotides line up with TRBD2. The junction had 10 bases not matched to a gene; V was cut back by 3 bases and J by 10 bases. Germline V gives CDR1 SGDLS, CDR2 YYNGEE. This CDR3 comprises 16 residues.

This clone showed up just a few times. The CDR3 here is CASSGDSLNQPQHF. CDR3 in DNA: TGTGCCAGTAGCGGGGATTCCCTCAATCAGCCCCAGCATTTT. V gene TRBV19 combines with J gene TRBJ1-5; D remains ambiguous. The CDR3 loop spans 14 amino acids. The germline V gene has CDR1 LNHDA and CDR2 SQIVND (reference sequence). V was trimmed by 6 bases and J by 3 bases, leaving 12 bases between them. Using reference TRBV19 and TRBJ1-5 for the parts outside the CDR3, the full variable domain is DGGITQSPKYLFRKEGQNVTLSCEQNLNHDAMYWYRQDPGQGLRLIYYSQIVNDFQKGDIAEGYSVSREKKESFPLTVTSAQKNPTAFYLCASSGDSLNQPQHFGDGTRLSIL.

CDR3 residues: CASSLNTRGISGELFF. CDR3 in DNA: TGTGCCAGCAGCTTAAACACACGGGGGATTTCCGGGGAGCTGTTTTTT. V and J are TRBV7-3 and TRBJ2-2, with D perhaps matching TRBD2 (6 bases). The CDR3 is made up of 16 amino acids. Germline CDR1 SGHTA, CDR2 FQGTGA. Deletions cut 1 base from V and 6 bases from J, with 15 bases between.

This chain uses TRBV10-1 with TRBJ2-7; 9 nucleotides align to TRBD1. The CDR3 has 13 amino acids. V lost 3 bases to trimming and J lost 6 bases; unmatched junction nucleotides: 3. In germline, CDR1 is WNHNN, CDR2 SYGVQD (reference sequence). CDR3 sequence: CASSDGQGSEQYF. The CDR3 region has the DNA TGCGCCAGCAGTGACGGACAGGGGAGCGAGCAGTACTTC.

The genes are TRBV3-1 (or the pseudogene TRBV3-2) and TRBJ1-4, with 7 positions matching TRBD1. Germline V gene sequence: CDR1 LGHDT, CDR2 YNNKEL (reference sequence). V was pared by 4 bases and J by 1 base, with 15 bases of the junction left unmatched. The CDR3 extends over 19 amino acids. CDR3 DNA sequence: TGTGCCAGCAGCCGAGCTGGGACAGCCTCTAGGCAAACTAATGAAAAACTGTTTTTT. Protein product: CASSRAGTASRQTNEKLFF.

V usage is TRBV11-1 and J usage is TRBJ2-1, with TRBD2 matching 8 bases. The CDR3 has 16 amino acids. V lost 5 bases, J lost 1 base, and 7 bases stayed unmatched. CDR1 is SGHAT, CDR2 FQDESV, per germline (reference sequence). CDR3 sequence reads: CASSLFREGSYNEQFF. The CDR3 DNA follows: TGTGCCAGCAGCCTCTTTCGGGAGGGATCCTACAATGAGCAGTTCTTC.

The chain uses TRBV7-9 and TRBJ1-5, with D unclear. The CDR3 consists of 12 residues. V lost 2 bases and J lost 6, with 5 bases in between. The germline V gene encodes CDR1 SEHNR and CDR2 FQNEAQ (reference sequence). The DNA for the CDR3 is TGTGCCAGCAGCTTAATGGCTCAGCCCCAGCATTTT. This translates into CASSLMAQPQHF.

CDR3: CASSLVLTSGSTDTQYF. The CDR3 nucleotides read TGTGCCAGCAGCTTAGTCCTCACTAGCGGGAGCACAGATACGCAGTATTTT. The rearrangement uses TRBV7-2 and TRBJ2-3, with 9 positions matching TRBD2. The V segment lost 1 base and the J segment 0 bases; nucleotides outside the gene matches: 5. CDR3 length: 17 amino acids. Germline assignment: CDR1 SGHTA and CDR2 FQGNSA.

The chain uses TRBV5-8 and TRBJ2-7, with TRBD1 matching 7 bases. The CDR3 totals 14 residues. The V gene's germline CDR1 is SGHTS and CDR2 YDEGEE. The V and J ends lost 3 bases and 5 bases, in that order; junction bases with no gene match: 8. CDR3 loop: CASSWTGDPHEQYF. In DNA, the CDR3 is TGTGCCAGCAGCTGGACAGGAGACCCCCACGAGCAGTACTTC.

The CDR3 spells CASSYQLEVGNEQFF. DNA for the CDR3: TGTGCCAGCAGTTACCAACTTGAGGTGGGCAATGAGCAGTTCTTC. This chain connects TRBV6-5 to TRBJ2-1; no reliable D call. The CDR3 covers 15 residues. CDR1 MNHEY and CDR2 SVGAGI come from the germline V gene. V gave up 2 bases and J gave up 6 bases, with 14 bases separating them.

V and J are TRBV5-6 and TRBJ1-4; TRBD1 agrees at 10 bases. The CDR3 extends over 14 amino acids. Germline V gene lookup returns CDR1 SGHDT and CDR2 YYEEEE. With V trimmed by 4 bases and J by 7 bases, 4 bases remained unmatched. CDR3 loop: CASSTGTGVEKLFF. The CDR3 region has the DNA TGTGCCAGCAGCACCGGGACAGGGGTTGAAAAACTGTTTTTT.

In its sample, this clone was seen many times. This chain uses TRBV6-6 with TRBJ2-1, with 7 nucleotides matching TRBD2. CDR1 MNHNY and CDR2 SVGAGI come from the germline V gene (reference sequence). Trimming took 10 bases from V and 7 from J; bases not matched to a gene: 7. This CDR3 is built from 12 residues. This chain's CDR3 is CATRDYTNEQFF. Written as DNA, the CDR3 is TGTGCCACCAGGGACTACACGAATGAGCAGTTCTTC.

The genes are TRBV13 and TRBJ2-7, with 7 bases lining up with TRBD2. The CDR3 has 14 amino acids. Germline V CDR1 and CDR2: PRHDT, FYEKMQ (reference sequence). The J segment lost 3 bases and the V segment lost 2 bases, leaving 4 bases of the junction unmatched. CDR3 residues: CASSLWGGDYEQYF. The CDR3 DNA is TGTGCCAGCAGCTTATGGGGGGGAGACTACGAGCAGTACTTC.

The J gene is TRBJ2-5, the V gene TRBV24-1; a weak D match, TRBD1 (6 bases). Trimming left V 2 bases short and J 2 bases short, with 11 bases between. The CDR3 contains 15 residues. Germline V gene sequence: CDR1 KGHDR, CDR2 SFDVKD. The CDR3 loop is CATSDSTGAQETQYF. CDR3 nucleotide sequence: TGTGCCACCAGTGATTCGACAGGAGCTCAAGAGACCCAGTACTTC.

This rearrangement joins TRBV10-3 to TRBJ1-1; TRBD1 matches 7 bases. The J segment lost 1 base and the V segment lost 9 bases, leaving 5 bases of the junction unmatched. The CDR3 consists of 13 residues. Germline V CDR1 and CDR2: ENHRY, SYGVKD. The CDR3 nucleotides read TGTGCCATGATGACAGGGTGGAACACTGAAGCTTTCTTT. Its protein is CAMMTGWNTEAFF.

This chain joins TRBV5-1 and TRBJ1-1, with 9 bases lining up with TRBD1. Germline V CDR1 and CDR2: SGHRS, YFSETQ. Trimming cost V 0 bases and J 3 bases; bases outside gene matches: 9. This CDR3 has 17 residues. CDR3: CASSLVAMTGGDTEAFF. The DNA of the CDR3 is TGCGCCAGCAGCTTGGTGGCTATGACAGGGGGTGACACTGAAGCTTTCTTT.

The chain recombines TRBV7-9 with TRBJ1-5, with D hard to call. Germline assignment: CDR1 SEHNR and CDR2 FQNEAQ (reference sequence). CDR3 length equals 15 residues. The ends were cut back, 5 bases at V and 0 bases at J, with 11 bases in the middle. The CDR3 DNA follows: TGTGCCAGCAGCCCCGCGGGGTCTAGCAATCAGCCCCAGCATTTT. Its translation: CASSPAGSSNQPQHF.

The chain links TRBV19 to TRBJ2-1, with D possibly TRBD1 on 6 matching bases. CDR1 LNHDA and CDR2 SQIVND come from the germline V gene (reference sequence). Trimming shortened V by 10 bases and J by 6 bases, and 10 bases separated the two germline ends. CDR3 size: 11 residues. The CDR3 bases are TGTGCCACAGGGGATTTCAATGAGCAGTTCTTC. This gives the protein CATGDFNEQFF. The whole variable domain, filled in from reference TRBV19 and TRBJ2-1, reads DGGITQSPKYLFRKEGQNVTLSCEQNLNHDAMYWYRQDPGQGLRLIYYSQIVNDFQKGDIAEGYSVSREKKESFPLTVTSAQKNPTAFYLCATGDFNEQFFGPGTRLTVL.

This rearrangement joins TRBV5-6 to TRBJ2-4, with 8 bases aligning to TRBD1. Trimming removed 6 bases from V and 0 bases from J; junction bases left unmatched: 11. The CDR3 is 17 amino acids. Germline CDR1 and CDR2: SGHDT and YYEEEE. In nucleotides, the CDR3 is TGTGCCAGCAACAAGGGACAGGTCGACATAGCCAAAAACATTCAGTACTTC. It yields the protein CASNKGQVDIAKNIQYF.

V gene TRBV5-4 combines with J gene TRBJ1-1; D remains unclear. CDR3 size: 13 residues. The ends were cut back, 1 base at V and 2 bases at J, with 6 bases in the middle. Per the germline V gene, CDR1 is SGHNT and CDR2 is YYREEE (reference sequence). The CDR3: CASSLSTNTEAFF. CDR3 nucleotides: TGTGCCAGCAGCTTGAGTACAAACACTGAAGCTTTCTTT.

V usage is TRBV30 and J usage is TRBJ2-7; tentatively, D is TRBD2 (5 bases). Germline assignment: CDR1 GTSNPN and CDR2 SVGIG (reference sequence). The CDR3 length is 14 residues. V shed 4 bases and J shed 4 bases, with 17 bases lying between them. DNA of the CDR3: TGTGCCTGGACCCCGGGTAGCGCAAGATACGAGCAGTACTTC. It is translated as CAWTPGSARYEQYF.

The rearrangement joins TRBV7-2 to TRBJ1-5; D call uncertain. The CDR3 sequence is 15 residues long. V was shortened by 0 bases and J by 9 bases, with 15 bases between the two germline ends. Germline CDR1 and CDR2: SGHTA and FQGNSA. The chain's CDR3 is CASSLASGRGRPQHF. DNA for the CDR3: TGTGCCAGCAGCTTAGCGTCGGGTCGAGGGAGGCCCCAGCATTTT.